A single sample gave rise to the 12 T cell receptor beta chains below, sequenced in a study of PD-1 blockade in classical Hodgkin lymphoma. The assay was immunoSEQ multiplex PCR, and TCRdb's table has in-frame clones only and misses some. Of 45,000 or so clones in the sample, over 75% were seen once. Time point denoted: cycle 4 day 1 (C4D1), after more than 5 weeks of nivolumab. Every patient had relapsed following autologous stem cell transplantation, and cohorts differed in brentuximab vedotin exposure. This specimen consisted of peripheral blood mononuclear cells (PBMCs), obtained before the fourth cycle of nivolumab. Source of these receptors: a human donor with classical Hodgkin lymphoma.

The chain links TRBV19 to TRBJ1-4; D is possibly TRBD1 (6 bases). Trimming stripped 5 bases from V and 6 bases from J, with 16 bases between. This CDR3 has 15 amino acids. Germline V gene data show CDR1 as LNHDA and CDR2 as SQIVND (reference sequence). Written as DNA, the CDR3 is TGTGCCAGTAGTCGGTCGGGGGCCTCCTATGAAAAACTGTTTTTT. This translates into CASSRSGASYEKLFF.

DNA for the CDR3: TGTGCCAGCAGTTACCGCCGGGACAGAGAAGCTTTCTTT. It yields the protein CASSYRRDREAFF. V and J are TRBV6-5 and TRBJ1-1; 7 bases align to TRBD1. The CDR3 runs to 13 residues. J was trimmed by 8 bases and V by 2 bases; bases with no gene match: 5. The V gene's germline CDR1 is MNHEY and CDR2 SVGAGI.

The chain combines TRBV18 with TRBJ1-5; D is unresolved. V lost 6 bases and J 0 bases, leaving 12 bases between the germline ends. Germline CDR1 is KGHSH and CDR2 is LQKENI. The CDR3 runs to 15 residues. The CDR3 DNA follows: TGTGCCAGCTCGTCGACGGCCATTAGCAATCAGCCCCAGCATTTT. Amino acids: CASSSTAISNQPQHF.

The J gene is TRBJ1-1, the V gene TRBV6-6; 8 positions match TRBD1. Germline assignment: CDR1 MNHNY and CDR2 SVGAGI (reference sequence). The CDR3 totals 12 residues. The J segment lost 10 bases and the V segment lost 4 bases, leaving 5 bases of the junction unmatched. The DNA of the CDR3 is TGTGCCAGCAGTTCCACAGGGACAGGAGCTTTCTTT. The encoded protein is CASSSTGTGAFF.

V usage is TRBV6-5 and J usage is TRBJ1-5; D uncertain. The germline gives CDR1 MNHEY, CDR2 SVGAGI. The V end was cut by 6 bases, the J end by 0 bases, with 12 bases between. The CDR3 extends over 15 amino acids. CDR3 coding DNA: TGTGCCAGCAGCCAGGACGGTTATAGCAATCAGCCCCAGCATTTT. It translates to CASSQDGYSNQPQHF.

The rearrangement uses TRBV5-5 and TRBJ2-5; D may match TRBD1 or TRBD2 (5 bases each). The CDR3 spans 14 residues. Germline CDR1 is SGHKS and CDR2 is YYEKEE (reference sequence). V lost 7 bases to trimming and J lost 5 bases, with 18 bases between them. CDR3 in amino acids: CASFKVRGRETQYF. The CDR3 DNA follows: TGTGCCAGCTTCAAAGTGAGGGGACGCGAGACCCAGTACTTC. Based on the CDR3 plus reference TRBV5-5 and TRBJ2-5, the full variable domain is DAGVTQSPTHLIKTRGQQVTLRCSPISGHKSVSWYQQVLGQGPQFIFQYYEKEERGRGNFPDRFSARQFPNYSSELNVNALLLGDSALYLCASFKVRGRETQYFGPGTRLLVL.

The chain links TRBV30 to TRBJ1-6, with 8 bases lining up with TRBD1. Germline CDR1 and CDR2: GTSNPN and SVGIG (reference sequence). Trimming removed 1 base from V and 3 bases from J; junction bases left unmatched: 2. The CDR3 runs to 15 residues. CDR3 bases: TGTGCCTGGAGTGATGGACAGGGCTATAATTCACCCCTCCACTTT. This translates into CAWSDGQGYNSPLHF.

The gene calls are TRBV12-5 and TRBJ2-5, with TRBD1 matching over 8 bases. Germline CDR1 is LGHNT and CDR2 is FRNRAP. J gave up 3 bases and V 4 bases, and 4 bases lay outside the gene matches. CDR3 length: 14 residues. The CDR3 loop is CASGSGQGKETQYF. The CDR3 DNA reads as TGTGCTAGTGGTTCTGGACAGGGTAAAGAGACCCAGTACTTC.

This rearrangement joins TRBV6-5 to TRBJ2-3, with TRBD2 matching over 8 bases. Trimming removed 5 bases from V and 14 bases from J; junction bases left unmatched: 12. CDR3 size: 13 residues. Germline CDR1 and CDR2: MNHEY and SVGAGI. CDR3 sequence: CASSANSAGAGYF. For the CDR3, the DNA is TGTGCCAGCAGTGCAAACTCAGCGGGGGCGGGGTATTTT.

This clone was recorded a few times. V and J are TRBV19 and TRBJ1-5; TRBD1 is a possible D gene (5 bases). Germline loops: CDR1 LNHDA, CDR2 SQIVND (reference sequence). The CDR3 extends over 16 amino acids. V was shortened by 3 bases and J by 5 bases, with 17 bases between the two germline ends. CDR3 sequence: CASSIRQGVVHQPQHF. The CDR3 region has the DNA TGTGCCAGTAGTATTAGGCAGGGTGTTGTTCATCAGCCCCAGCATTTT.

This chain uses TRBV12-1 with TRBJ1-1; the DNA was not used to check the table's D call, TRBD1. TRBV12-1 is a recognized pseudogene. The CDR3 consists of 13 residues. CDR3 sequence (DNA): TGTGCCAGCAGCTCGACAGGATGGCCTGAAGCTTTCTTT. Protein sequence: CASSSTGWPEAFF.

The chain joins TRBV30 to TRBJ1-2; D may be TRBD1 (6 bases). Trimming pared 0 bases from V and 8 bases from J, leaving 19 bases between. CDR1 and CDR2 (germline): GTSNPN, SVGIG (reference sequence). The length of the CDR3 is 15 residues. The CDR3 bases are TGTGCCTGGAGTGTACCGGACAGAACTATGGGGGGCTACACCTTC. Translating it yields CAWSVPDRTMGGYTF.